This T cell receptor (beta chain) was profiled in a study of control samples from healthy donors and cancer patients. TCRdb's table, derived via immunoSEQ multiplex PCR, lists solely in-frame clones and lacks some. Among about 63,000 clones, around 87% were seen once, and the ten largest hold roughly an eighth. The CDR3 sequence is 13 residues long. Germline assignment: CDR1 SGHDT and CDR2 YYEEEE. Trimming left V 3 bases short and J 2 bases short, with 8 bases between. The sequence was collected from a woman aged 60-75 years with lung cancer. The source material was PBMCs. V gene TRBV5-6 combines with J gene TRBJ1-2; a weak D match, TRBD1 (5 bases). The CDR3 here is CASSSQGNYGYTF. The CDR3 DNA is TGTGCCAGCAGCTCCCAGGGAAACTATGGCTACACCTTC.